Listed below are T cell receptor beta chains from one sample, sequenced in a study of blood T cell repertoires in COVID-19. Method: immunoSEQ multiplex PCR; TCRdb's copy keeps in-frame clones and lacks some. The sample holds 240,000 or so clones; roughly 86% are singletons and the top ten take about 0.74%. The sequencing sample was made of peripheral blood. These TCRs come from a woman aged 30 to 39 with acute or convalescent COVID-19. CDR3s include the opening cysteine and the closing phenylalanine or tryptophan. D genes are given only for firm matches. Clone sizes are given selectively: once, few, many, or a class where the clone is expanded.

>-|TRBV27|TRBD1|15|TRBJ1-2
CASRVPGQGSYGYTF
TGTGCCAGCAGGGTCCCGGGACAGGGGAGCTATGGCTACACCTTC
>-|TRBV5-1|-|15|TRBJ1-3
CASSFPSGSGNTIYF
TGCGCCAGCAGCTTCCCGTCGGGCTCTGGAAACACCATATATTTT
>-|TRBV6-5|-|15|TRBJ1-5
CASKSKDGGGGAQHF
TGTGCCAGCAAAAGCAAGGATGGGGGAGGGGGGGCCCAGCATTTT
>-|TRBV5-1|TRBD2|16|TRBJ2-1
CASSLTGTSVGHEQFF
TGCGCCAGCAGCCTTACCGGGACTAGCGTGGGTCATGAGCAGTTCTTC
>-|TRBV12-3/TRBV12-4|-|13|TRBJ1-5
CASSFFGSQPQHF
TGTGCCAGCAGTTTCTTCGGGTCTCAGCCCCAGCATTTT
>-|TRBV19|-|13|TRBJ2-1
CASSIGEASEQFF
TGTGCCAGTAGTATTGGTGAAGCGTCTGAGCAGTTCTTC
>-|TRBV5-6|TRBD1|15|TRBJ1-1
CASSEETGGNTEAFF
TGTGCCAGCAGCGAGGAGACAGGGGGGAACACTGAAGCTTTCTTT
>-|TRBV27|-|13|TRBJ2-2
CASSSRGPGELFF
TGTGCCAGCAGTTCAAGGGGTCCCGGGGAGCTGTTTTTT
>once|TRBV4-3|TRBD1|16|TRBJ1-4
CASSQGSGTVFEKLFF
TGCGCCAGCAGCCAAGGATCCGGGACAGTGTTTGAAAAACTGTTTTTT
>-|TRBV11-2|-|15|TRBJ2-7
CASSLSRGVPYEQYF
TGTGCCAGCAGCTTGTCTCGCGGAGTACCCTACGAGCAGTACTTC
>-|TRBV7-9|TRBD1|14|TRBJ2-7
CASSPAGTAYEQYF
TGTGCCAGCAGCCCCGCCGGGACAGCCTACGAGCAGTACTTC
>-|TRBV3-1/TRBV3-2|TRBD2|19|TRBJ2-7
CASSQDGVVAGSGGYEQYF
TGTGCCAGCAGCCAAGATGGCGTAGTAGCGGGAAGTGGAGGCTACGAGCAGTACTTC
>once|TRBV3-1/TRBV3-2|TRBD2|18|TRBJ2-4
CASSLAHPPGLAENIQYF
TGTGCCAGCAGCCTTGCCCACCCCCCGGGACTAGCGGAAAACATTCAGTACTTC
>-|TRBV29-1|-|13|TRBJ2-1
CSVGSSLYNEQFF
TGCAGCGTTGGGTCTAGCCTATACAATGAGCAGTTCTTC
>-|TRBV30|-|12|TRBJ2-1
CAWEEYYNEQFF
TGTGCCTGGGAGGAGTACTACAATGAGCAGTTCTTC
>once|TRBV5-4|-|12|TRBJ2-5
CASRGLSETQYF
TGTGCCAGCAGGGGGCTGTCGGAGACCCAGTACTTC
>-|TRBV12-3/TRBV12-4|-|12|TRBJ2-1
CASSFRRNEQFF
TGTGCCAGCAGTTTCCGGAGAAATGAGCAGTTCTTC
>-|TRBV19|TRBD2|19|TRBJ2-2
CASSISGLAGHPRVGELFF
TGTGCCAGTAGTATTTCTGGACTAGCGGGACACCCTCGGGTCGGGGAGCTGTTTTTT